What follows is one TCR beta chain and its context. Its antigen is still unknown. Base qualities are missing; no much larger clone stands one base away. The method behind the library was the immunoSEQ multiplex PCR assay. TCRdb took over this immuneACCESS table, retaining in-frame rearrangements with V and J assigned. Such tables are incomplete; in checked studies, under half of the missing clones stem from an unresolved V gene, and the remainder is unexplained. This sample lists 60,000 to 65,000 clones; roughly 89% were detected once. Clones ranked in the top ten supply approximately 1.5% of the sample. This entry comes from a study of T cell changes during pregnancy in multiple sclerosis (dated by TCRdb to the late 2010s). For the study in its entirety: The study looked at changes in the T cell repertoire across pregnancy in women with multiple sclerosis.

The CDR3 numbers 14 residues from cysteine through phenylalanine. This entry keeps only the CDR3 DNA: 42 bases, framed from base 1. V trim: 5 bases; J trim: 6 bases; unmatched bases: 7. Per the germline V gene (reference sequence), MNHEY is the CDR1 and SMNVEV is the CDR2. This clonotype originated in a female donor with multiple sclerosis, enrolled in a pregnancy study. Sample: peripheral blood, taken in the second trimester of pregnancy. This sequence uses TRBV27 and TRBJ2-7, and 10 bases in between align with TRBD1. The nucleotides read TGTGCCAGCAGTCCCTCGAGGACAGGGGGCGAGCAGTACTTC. It codes for CASSPSRTGGEQYF.